This T cell receptor beta chain was documented in a study of cytomegalovirus exposure and HLA in healthy donors. Turning to this clone: Its antigen remains unidentified.

In germline, CDR1 is SGHKS, CDR2 YYEKEE (reference sequence). CDR3 length equals 16 residues. The ends were cut back, 4 bases at V and 2 bases at J, with 19 bases in the middle. PCR primers comprised 60 Vbeta and 13 Jbeta primers. Assay used: immunoSEQ multiplex PCR; TCRdb lists only in-frame clones, some missing. Of over 85,000 clones in the sample, about 8% were seen once. Findings and limits, study-wide: With later analysis, a missense DCLRE1C variant became linked to TCR beta V- and J-gene trimming.

The TCR comes from a man aged 45-60 years in good health and CMV-seronegative. Sequences were obtained from PBMCs. This sequence joins TRBV5-5 and TRBJ2-7; tentative D call: TRBD2 (5 bases). The CDR3 region has the DNA TGTGCCAGCAGCAGTGAGCCAGCGGATCAAGCCTACGAGCAGTACTTC. Protein sequence: CASSSEPADQAYEQYF.